The rows below give T cell receptor beta chains drawn from one sample of a study of control samples from healthy donors and cancer patients. The protocol was immunoSEQ multiplex PCR, while the TCRdb copy is restricted to in-frame clones and leaves out a portion. This repertoire shows roughly 130,000 clones, about 92% found once; its top ten account for 1.5% to 2%. The material sequenced was PBMCs. The receptors were sampled from a man in his fifties with head and neck cancer. Both conserved end residues are part of each CDR3. D genes are given only for firm matches. The listing skips clone size in some rows; elsewhere it reads once, few, many or a size class.

V,D,J,size,CDR3,DNA
TRBV6-6,TRBD1,TRBJ2-7,-,CASSAGPGQGLHEQYF,TGTGCCAGCAGTGCGGGGCCGGGACAGGGTCTCCACGAGCAGTACTTC
TRBV9,TRBD1,TRBJ2-7,-,CASSAWDSSYEQYF,TGTGCCAGCAGCGCCTGGGACAGCTCCTACGAGCAGTACTTC
TRBV18,-,TRBJ2-7,-,CASSPQGSYEQYF,TGTGCCAGCTCACCGCAGGGGTCCTACGAGCAGTACTTC
TRBV27,TRBD1,TRBJ2-7,-,CASSFSDRGYEQYF,TGTGCCAGCAGTTTTAGCGACAGGGGCTACGAGCAGTACTTC
TRBV27,TRBD2,TRBJ2-1,-,CASSLVSLAGIPTYNEQFF,TGTGCCAGCAGTTTAGTATCCCTAGCGGGGATACCCACCTACAATGAGCAGTTCTTC
TRBV18,-,TRBJ1-4,-,CASSPPPREYGTRHEKLFF,TGTGCCAGCTCACCACCCCCCCGGGAGTATGGGACCCGCCATGAAAAACTGTTTTTT
TRBV2,TRBD1,TRBJ2-1,-,CASKGAGGSYNEQFF,TGTGCCAGCAAGGGCGCAGGGGGATCCTACAATGAGCAGTTCTTC
TRBV7-6,TRBD1,TRBJ2-7,-,CASSLGDRGSYEQYF,TGTGCCAGCAGCTTAGGGGACAGGGGGTCCTACGAGCAGTACTTC
TRBV18,-,TRBJ1-2,-,CASSLGLPRAANYGYTF,TGTGCCAGCTCACTCGGGCTTCCCCGTGCCGCTAACTATGGCTACACCTTC
TRBV30,-,TRBJ2-5,once,CAWSVGETQYF,TGTGCCTGGAGTGTAGGGGAGACCCAGTACTTC
TRBV7-2,-,TRBJ1-2,-,CASSPRTGDYGYTF,TGTGCCAGCAGCCCGAGAACGGGCGACTATGGCTACACCTTC
TRBV4-1,-,TRBJ2-3,-,CASSQGEIHSTDTQYF,TGCGCCAGCAGCCAAGGCGAGATCCATAGCACAGATACGCAGTATTTT
TRBV7-7,-,TRBJ2-5,few,CASSRRLSGETQYF,TGTGCCAGCAGCAGACGTCTGTCAGGGGAGACCCAGTACTTC
TRBV29-1,-,TRBJ2-1,few,CSVEDFLTRNEQFF,TGCAGCGTTGAAGACTTCCTGACACGCAATGAGCAGTTCTTC
TRBV7-2,TRBD2,TRBJ2-7,-,CASSPRGLAGGEQYF,TGTGCCAGCAGCCCCCGGGGACTAGCGGGGGGCGAGCAGTACTTC
TRBV20-1,-,TRBJ2-7,-,CSGTRAGEQYF,TGCAGTGGGACCCGGGCCGGGGAGCAGTACTTC
TRBV2,-,TRBJ2-3,once,CASSESGYTQYF,TGTGCCAGCAGTGAATCCGGGTATACGCAGTATTTT
TRBV7-6,-,TRBJ2-1,-,CASSLALQGSNEQFF,TGTGCCAGCAGCTTAGCGCTTCAGGGTAGCAATGAGCAGTTCTTC
TRBV7-2,-,TRBJ1-1,-,CASSLNLAGAGDTEAFF,TGTGCCAGCAGCTTAAATCTGGCGGGGGCGGGGGACACTGAAGCTTTCTTT
TRBV5-1,TRBD2,TRBJ2-7,-,CASSTSGREQYF,TGCGCCAGCAGCACTAGCGGGCGCGAGCAGTACTTC
TRBV15,TRBD2,TRBJ2-3,-,CATSGTSGGSTDTQYF,TGTGCCACCAGCGGGACTAGCGGCGGGAGCACAGATACGCAGTATTTT
TRBV28,-,TRBJ2-7,-,CASSRQPYEQYF,TGTGCCAGCAGTCGTCAGCCATACGAGCAGTACTTC
TRBV10-3,-,TRBJ2-1,-,CAISEPWGSRPKQFF,TGTGCCATCAGTGAGCCCTGGGGAAGTAGGCCGAAGCAGTTCTTC
TRBV7-2,TRBD2,TRBJ2-4,-,CASSLNKGLAKGKNIQYF,TGTGCCAGCAGCTTGAACAAGGGACTAGCTAAGGGGAAAAACATTCAGTACTTC
TRBV5-1,TRBD2,TRBJ2-5,-,CASSASGGPQETQYF,TGCGCCAGCAGCGCTAGCGGGGGTCCCCAAGAGACCCAGTACTTC
TRBV18,-,TRBJ1-1,-,CASSPQQTEGVTEAFF,TGTGCCAGCTCACCCCAACAGACAGAAGGAGTAACTGAAGCTTTCTTT
TRBV19,-,TRBJ1-4,-,CATTGNEKLFF,TGTGCCACAACGGGGAATGAAAAACTGTTTTTT
TRBV19,TRBD2,TRBJ2-1,-,CASSIVSGGEQFF,TGTGCCAGTAGTATAGTCTCGGGAGGTGAGCAGTTCTTC
TRBV23-1,-,TRBJ1-3,-,CASSQSGHLSGNTIYF,TGCGCCAGCAGTCAATCGGGACACCTTTCTGGAAACACCATATATTTT
TRBV6-5,-,TRBJ1-3,-,CASSRKYAGGNTIYF,TGTGCCAGCAGTAGGAAGTATGCTGGGGGGAACACCATATATTTT
TRBV18,TRBD1,TRBJ1-1,-,CASKPGQGNTEAFF,TGTGCCAGCAAACCGGGACAGGGGAACACTGAAGCTTTCTTT
TRBV7-9,-,TRBJ2-5,-,CASSSTSYQYF,TGTGCCAGCAGCTCCACCTCATACCAGTACTTC
TRBV6-5,-,TRBJ1-3,-,CASRRAGGSGNTIYF,TGTGCCAGCAGGAGGGCGGGGGGGTCTGGAAACACCATATATTTT
TRBV11-3,-,TRBJ2-2,-,CASSLGSAGELFF,TGTGCCAGCAGCTTAGGAAGCGCCGGGGAGCTGTTTTTT
TRBV30,TRBD2,TRBJ2-7,-,CAWSGGGPLNEQYF,TGTGCCTGGAGTGGCGGGGGACCCCTCAACGAGCAGTACTTC
TRBV6-6,-,TRBJ1-6,-,CASSYSTAGNSPLHF,TGTGCCAGCAGTTACTCGACGGCCGGCAATTCACCCCTCCACTTT
TRBV14,-,TRBJ1-3,-,CASSQDLGDLSGNTIYF,TGTGCCAGCAGCCAAGATTTGGGTGATCTCTCTGGAAACACCATATATTTT
TRBV3-1/TRBV3-2,TRBD2,TRBJ2-1,-,CASRTQLAGGNEQFF,TGTGCCAGCAGGACTCAACTAGCGGGGGGCAATGAGCAGTTCTTC
TRBV28,-,TRBJ2-1,-,CASSLRSLTNNEQFF,TGTGCCAGCAGTTTAAGAAGCCTGACCAACAATGAGCAGTTCTTC
TRBV28,TRBD2,TRBJ2-5,-,CASSPLTSGDRETQYF,TGTGCCAGCAGCCCCCTCACTAGCGGGGATCGGGAGACCCAGTACTTC
TRBV5-1,TRBD2,TRBJ2-5,-,CASSPPIGTTLETQYF,TGCGCCAGCAGCCCACCTATCGGGACTACCTTAGAGACCCAGTACTTC